This T cell receptor beta chain comes out of a study of cytomegalovirus exposure and HLA in healthy donors. Findings and caveats of the study: Later findings reportedly placed an Asian-associated ancestry cluster below the roughly 700-donor mean for N-insertions. Most TCR sequences were seen very rarely across donors, but some public TCRs occurred in many.

The PCR ran on 60 Vbeta and 13 Jbeta primers. Clones were read by immunoSEQ multiplex PCR, and TCRdb kept only the in-frame ones, dropping some. Here the sample spans about 160,000 clones, 65% to 85% being singletons. Per germline, CDR1 ENHRY and CDR2 SYGVKD. The V end lost 4 bases, the J end lost 0 bases, and 7 bases lay between the germline ends. The CDR3 runs 14 residues. Comments on this clone: The antigen remains undetermined.

Sequenced: PBMCs. V and J are TRBV10-3 and TRBJ1-5; no clear D gene. The receptor was derived from a woman aged 50 to 65 in good health and CMV-seropositive. The CDR3 bases are TGTGCCATCAGTGCAGTTGATAGCAATCAGCCCCAGCATTTT. It yields the protein CAISAVDSNQPQHF.